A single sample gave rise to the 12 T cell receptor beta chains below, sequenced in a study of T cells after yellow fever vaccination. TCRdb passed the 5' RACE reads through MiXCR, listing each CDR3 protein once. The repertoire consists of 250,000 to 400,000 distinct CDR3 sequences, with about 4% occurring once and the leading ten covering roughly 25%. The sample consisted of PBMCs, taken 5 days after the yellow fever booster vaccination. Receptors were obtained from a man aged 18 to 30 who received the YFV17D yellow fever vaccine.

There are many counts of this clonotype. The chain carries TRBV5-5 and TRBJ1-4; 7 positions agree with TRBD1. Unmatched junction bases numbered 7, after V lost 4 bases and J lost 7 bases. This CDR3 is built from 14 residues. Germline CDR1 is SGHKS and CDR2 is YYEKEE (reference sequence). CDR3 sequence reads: CASSRGQPPEKLFF. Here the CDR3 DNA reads TGTGCCAGCAGCCGGGGACAGCCGCCTGAAAAACTGTTTTTT. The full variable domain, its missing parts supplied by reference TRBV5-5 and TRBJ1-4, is DAGVTQSPTHLIKTRGQQVTLRCSPISGHKSVSWYQQVLGQGPQFIFQYYEKEERGRGNFPDRFSARQFPNYSSELNVNALLLGDSALYLCASSRGQPPEKLFFGSGTQLSVL.

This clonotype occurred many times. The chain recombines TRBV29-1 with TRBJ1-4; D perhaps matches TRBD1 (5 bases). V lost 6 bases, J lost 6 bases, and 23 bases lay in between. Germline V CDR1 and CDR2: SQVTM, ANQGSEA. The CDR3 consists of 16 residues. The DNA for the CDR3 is TGCAGCGTCCCCCACTCGACAGTCAGCCATTATGAAAAACTGTTTTTT. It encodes CSVPHSTVSHYEKLFF. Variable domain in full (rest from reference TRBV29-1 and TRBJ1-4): SAVISQKPSRDICQRGTSLTIQCQVDSQVTMMFWYRQQPGQSLTLIATANQGSEATYESGFVIDKFPISRPNLTFSTLTVSNMSPEDSSIYLCSVPHSTVSHYEKLFFGSGTQLSVL.

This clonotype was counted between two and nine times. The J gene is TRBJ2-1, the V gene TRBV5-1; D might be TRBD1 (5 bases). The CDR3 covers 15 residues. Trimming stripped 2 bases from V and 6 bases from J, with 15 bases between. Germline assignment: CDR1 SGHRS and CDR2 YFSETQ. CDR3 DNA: TGCGCCAGCAGCTTACAGGTTGATCGGGCCAATGAGCAGTTCTTC. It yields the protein CASSLQVDRANEQFF. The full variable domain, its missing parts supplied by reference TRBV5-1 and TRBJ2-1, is KAGVTQTPRYLIKTRGQQVTLSCSPISGHRSVSWYQQTPGQGLQFLFEYFSETQRNKGNFPGRFSGRQFSNSRSEMNVSTLELGDSALYLCASSLQVDRANEQFFGPGTRLTVL.

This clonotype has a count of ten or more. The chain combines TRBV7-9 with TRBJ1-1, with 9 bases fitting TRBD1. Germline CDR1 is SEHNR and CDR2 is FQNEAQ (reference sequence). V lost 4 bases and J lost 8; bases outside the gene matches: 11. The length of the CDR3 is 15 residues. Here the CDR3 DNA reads TGTGCCAGCAGCTCAGGGACAGGGTTATTTTCGGAAGCTTTCTTT. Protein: CASSSGTGLFSEAFF.

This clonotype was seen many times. This chain's CDR3 is CASSPPEGYGGTQYF. The CDR3 DNA sequence: TGTGCCAGCAGCCCCCCTGAGGGCTATGGCGGGACCCAGTACTTC. This chain connects TRBV3-1 to TRBJ2-5; the D gene is possibly TRBD2 (5 bases). V shed 4 bases and J shed 7 bases, with 19 bases lying between them. Germline-derived CDR1 and CDR2 are LGHDT and YNNKEL (reference sequence). The CDR3 sequence is 15 residues long.

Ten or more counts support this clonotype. DNA for the CDR3: TGCGCCAGCAGCTCAACCGGGACAGGGGCCACCGGGGAGCTGTTTTTT. This sequence encodes CASSSTGTGATGELFF. The V call is TRBV5-1, the J call TRBJ2-2; 10 bases map to TRBD1. Germline CDR1 SGHRS, CDR2 YFSETQ. This CDR3 is 16 amino acids long. The V segment lost 3 bases and the J segment 4 bases; nucleotides outside the gene matches: 6.

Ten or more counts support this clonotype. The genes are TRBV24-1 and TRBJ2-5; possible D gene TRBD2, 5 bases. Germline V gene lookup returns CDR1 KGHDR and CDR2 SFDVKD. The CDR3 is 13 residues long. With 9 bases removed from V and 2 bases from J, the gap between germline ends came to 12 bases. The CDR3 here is CATGPGYQETQYF. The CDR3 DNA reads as TGTGCCACCGGACCGGGGTATCAAGAGACCCAGTACTTC.

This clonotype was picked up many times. The CDR3 nucleotides are TGCGCCAGCAGCCCACTTTGGGGTTGGGAGACTGAAGCTTTCTTT. The encoded protein is CASSPLWGWETEAFF. The chain joins TRBV5-1 to TRBJ1-1; no clear D. Per the germline V gene, CDR1 is SGHRS and CDR2 is YFSETQ. V was shortened by 4 bases and J by 5 bases, with 18 bases between the two germline ends. This CDR3 has 15 amino acids.

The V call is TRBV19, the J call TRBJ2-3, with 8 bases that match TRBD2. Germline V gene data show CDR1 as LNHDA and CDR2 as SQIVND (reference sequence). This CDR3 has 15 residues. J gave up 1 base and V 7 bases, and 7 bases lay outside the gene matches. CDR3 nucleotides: TGTGCCAGTAAAGTGAGCGGGGGAGGCACAGATACGCAGTATTTT. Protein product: CASKVSGGGTDTQYF.

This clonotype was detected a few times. CDR3 coding DNA: TGCGCCAGCAGCTCCGGGGGGGCCCGTGAGACCCAGTACTTC. Its protein is CASSSGGARETQYF. This sequence joins TRBV5-1 and TRBJ2-5; 8 bases are a match to TRBD2. Germline V gene sequence: CDR1 SGHRS, CDR2 YFSETQ. V was clipped by 3 bases and J by 5 bases; unmatched bases: 6. CDR3 size: 14 residues.

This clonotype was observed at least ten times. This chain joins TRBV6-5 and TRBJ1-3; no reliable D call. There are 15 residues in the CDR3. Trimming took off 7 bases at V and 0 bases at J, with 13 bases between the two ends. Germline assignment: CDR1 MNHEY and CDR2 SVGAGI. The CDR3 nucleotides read TGTGCCAGCATCAGGAGAAGTCTCTCTGGAAACACCATATATTTT. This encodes CASIRRSLSGNTIYF.

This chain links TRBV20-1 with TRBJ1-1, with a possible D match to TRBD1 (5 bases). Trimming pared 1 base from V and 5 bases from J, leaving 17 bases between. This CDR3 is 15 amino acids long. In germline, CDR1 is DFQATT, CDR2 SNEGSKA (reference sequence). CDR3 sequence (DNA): TGCAGTGCTAGAGTCCCGGGACGGGAAAGAACTGAAGCTTTCTTT. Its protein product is CSARVPGRERTEAFF.